These 12 T cell receptor beta chains were all obtained from the same sample, sequenced in a study of T cells expressing NK-cell markers. Reanalyzing the 5' RACE reads, TCRdb keeps one entry per CDR3 protein, without DNA. This listing includes about 460,000 distinct CDR3 sequences. What was sequenced was blood T cells: a sorted CD56 or NKG2C T cell subset, CD4+ or CD8+ T cells, or bulk PBMC T cells (not recorded which). The receptors stem from a woman in her 50s in good health.

V is TRBV29-1 and J is TRBJ2-4; TCRdb's D gene call, TRBD1, goes unchecked for lack of DNA. CDR1 and CDR2 from the germline V gene are SQVTM and ANQGSEA. The CDR3 contains 15 residues. The CDR3: CSVEDKAGVPNIQYF.

The V call is TRBV20-1, the J call TRBJ2-2; TCRdb's assignment of TRBD2 cannot be checked, as there is no DNA. The CDR3 length is 17 residues. Germline CDR1 DFQATT, CDR2 SNEGSKA (reference sequence). The CDR3 sequence is CSARAPLAVANTGELFF.

The chain recombines TRBV12-3 or TRBV12-4 with TRBJ2-1; TCRdb selects TRBD1, and the lack of DNA leaves this call unchecked. The CDR3 length is 15 residues. The CDR3: CASSLLGQGFDEQFF.

This chain connects TRBV5-1 to TRBJ2-5; no DNA is available, so the TRBD1 call from TCRdb remains unchecked. The CDR3 runs to 15 residues. Looked up from germline, CDR1 is SGHRS and CDR2 is YFSETQ. CDR3 sequence reads: CASSLGTHQGETQYF.

J is TRBJ2-2 and V is TRBV6-4. The length of the CDR3 is 13 residues. Per germline, CDR1 MRHNA and CDR2 SNTAGT. Here the CDR3 reads CASSLTFAGELFF.

V and J are TRBV12-3 or TRBV12-4 and TRBJ1-2; TCRdb calls TRBD1, which cannot be checked without DNA. CDR3 length equals 14 residues. CDR3 in amino acids: CASRGQGGNYGYTF.

The genes are TRBV29-1 and TRBJ2-7; TCRdb reports TRBD2, a call that lacks DNA to check it against. Germline V gives CDR1 SQVTM, CDR2 ANQGSEA. The CDR3 has 13 amino acids. CDR3 region: CSTRAAGAGEQYF.

The rearrangement joins TRBV6-6 to TRBJ2-3; lacking DNA, the TRBD2 call made by TCRdb goes unchecked. CDR1 and CDR2 from the germline V gene are MNHNY and SVGAGI (reference sequence). This CDR3 has 13 amino acids. CDR3 in amino acids: CASSATLGDTQYF.

The rearrangement uses TRBV5-1 and TRBJ1-2. This CDR3 has 15 residues. From germline, CDR1 is SGHRS and CDR2 YFSETQ. CDR3 sequence reads: CASSLDQGRSRGYTF.

The chain links TRBV25-1 to TRBJ1-1. The length of the CDR3 is 14 residues. In germline, CDR1 is MGHDK, CDR2 SYGVNS. CDR3 sequence: CASSELPGLGEAFF.

The chain uses TRBV11-2 and TRBJ1-1; TCRdb's D call, TRBD1, is unchecked because there is no DNA. This CDR3 contains 15 residues. Germline values: CDR1 SGHAT, CDR2 FQNNGV. CDR3 amino acids: CASSSEQGGITEAFF.

The rearrangement joins TRBV19 to TRBJ2-3; TCRdb's D call, TRBD2, is unchecked because there is no DNA. The germline CDR1 and CDR2 sequences are LNHDA and SQIVND (reference sequence). The CDR3 has 14 amino acids. CDR3 sequence reads: CASSIREGPYTQYF.